One and the same sample provided the 4 T cell receptor beta chains below, sequenced in a study of beta chain features in type 1 diabetes. All of the isolated RNA was reverse transcribed, so expressed TCRB transcripts were sequenced. Assay: immunoSEQ multiplex PCR; the TCRdb copy retains only in-frame clones and omits some. The repertoire includes about 360,000 clones, around 12% of them detected once, and under 0.02% sits in the top ten. What was sequenced was naive CD4+ T cells from blood. Receptors originate from a man younger than 35 in good health.

The sample holds a few counts of this clone. The V and J genes are TRBV6-6 and TRBJ2-5, with D hard to call. The V end was cut by 0 bases, the J end by 2 bases, with 7 bases between. Per germline, CDR1 MNHNY and CDR2 SVGAGI (reference sequence). The CDR3 runs to 14 residues. For the CDR3, the DNA is TGTGCCAGCAGTTACTCCGGCGGACAAGAGACCCAGTACTTC. Encoded protein: CASSYSGGQETQYF.

This chain links TRBV28 with TRBJ2-7; D perhaps matches TRBD1 (7 bases). The germline V and J ends were trimmed by 8 bases and 3 bases, with 14 bases remaining between them. Germline CDR1 is MDHEN and CDR2 is SYDVKM. The CDR3 length is 13 residues. The DNA of the CDR3 is TGTGCCAGCGGCAGGGGGGTGGGCTACGAGCAGTACTTC. This gives the protein CASGRGVGYEQYF.

This chain links TRBV28 with TRBJ2-5; 12 bases align to TRBD2. The CDR3 consists of 17 residues. V lost 4 bases to trimming and J lost 3 bases; unmatched junction nucleotides: 9. Germline V lookup: CDR1 MDHEN, CDR2 SYDVKM. CDR3: CASSSLGLAGLEETQYF. CDR3 nucleotides: TGTGCCAGCAGTTCCCTCGGACTAGCGGGGCTTGAAGAGACCCAGTACTTC.

CDR3 in DNA: TGCGCCAGCAGCTACGGGACAGGGGAAGAGACCCAGTACTTC. This sequence encodes CASSYGTGEETQYF. V gene TRBV5-1 combines with J gene TRBJ2-5; 10 nucleotides match TRBD1. CDR3 length equals 14 residues. Germline V gene sequence: CDR1 SGHRS, CDR2 YFSETQ. The junction had 2 bases not matched to a gene; V was cut back by 3 bases and J by 3 bases.